This TCR beta chain originates from a study of cytomegalovirus exposure and HLA in healthy donors. As concerns this clone: The antigen remains unidentified.

The PCR ran on 60 Vbeta and 13 Jbeta primers. Original methodology: The count from a later analysis was 65 million to 90 million unique TCR beta chains, roughly 11 million of them shared. TCRdb keeps only in-frame clones here, not all; method: immunoSEQ multiplex PCR. That table is the source of V, J and clone size, and D and trimming were worked out from the DNA. In the table there are about 130,000 clones, less than 80% of which are singletons. The CDR3 is made up of 16 amino acids. In germline, CDR1 is GTSNPN, CDR2 SVGIG (reference sequence). V lost 2 bases to trimming and J lost 0 bases; unmatched junction nucleotides: 7. General study points: Analysis performed later found under 20,000 TCR beta sequences associated with HLA alleles at 0.05 false discovery rate. DRB1 had the most TCR associations and HLA-C the fewest, a later analysis found, with rates varying by HLA locus.

The chain employs TRBV30 and TRBJ2-7; 10 nucleotides agree with TRBD2. Sequencing was performed on PBMCs. This TCR was sampled from a man aged 25-45 years in good health and CMV-seronegative. The CDR3 here is CAWSPSGGHSSYEQYF. As DNA, the CDR3 is TGTGCCTGGAGTCCTAGCGGGGGCCATAGCTCCTACGAGCAGTACTTC.